This T cell receptor beta chain was sequenced for a study of blood T cells in healthy people across ages. Then a second PCR, running roughly 6 to 12 cycles, was carried out with a sample-barcoded 5' primer and a J-beta primer mix. Using its own MiXCR run on the 5' RACE reads, TCRdb lists one record per CDR3 protein. Counted here are about 640,000 distinct CDR3 sequences, 35% to 50% occurring once; the ten biggest clones make up approximately 31%. The sequence was collected from an elderly man in good health. The specimen was blood.

CDR3 in amino acids: CASSPRLAGGGEQYF. In DNA form, the CDR3 reads TGCGCCAGCAGCCCGAGACTAGCGGGAGGGGGAGAGCAGTACTTC. V usage is TRBV5-1 and J usage is TRBJ2-7; 14 bases line up with TRBD2. J was trimmed by 7 bases and V by 4 bases; bases with no gene match: 7. Germline lookup yields CDR1 SGHRS and CDR2 YFSETQ. The CDR3 consists of 15 residues. Based on the CDR3 plus reference TRBV5-1 and TRBJ2-7, the full variable domain is KAGVTQTPRYLIKTRGQQVTLSCSPISGHRSVSWYQQTPGQGLQFLFEYFSETQRNKGNFPGRFSGRQFSNSRSEMNVSTLELGDSALYLCASSPRLAGGGEQYFGPGTRLTVT.